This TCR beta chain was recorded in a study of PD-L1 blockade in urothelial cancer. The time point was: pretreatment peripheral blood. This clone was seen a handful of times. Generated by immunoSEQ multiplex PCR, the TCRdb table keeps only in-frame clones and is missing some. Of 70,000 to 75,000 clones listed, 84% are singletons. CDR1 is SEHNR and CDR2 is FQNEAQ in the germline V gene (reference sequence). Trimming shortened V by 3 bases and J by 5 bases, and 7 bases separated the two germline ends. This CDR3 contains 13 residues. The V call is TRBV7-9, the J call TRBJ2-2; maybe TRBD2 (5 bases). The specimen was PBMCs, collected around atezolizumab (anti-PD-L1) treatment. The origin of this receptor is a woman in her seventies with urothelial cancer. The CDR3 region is CASSLRETGELFF. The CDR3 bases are TGTGCCAGCAGCTTGAGGGAAACCGGGGAGCTGTTTTTT.